The rows below give T cell receptor beta chains drawn from one sample of a study of cytomegalovirus exposure and HLA in healthy donors. The data were produced by immunoSEQ multiplex PCR, yet TCRdb's version contains in-frame clones alone and is incomplete. Recorded for this sample: about 42,000 clones. The sample consisted of PBMCs. The receptors were gathered from a man aged 25 to 40 in good health and CMV-seronegative. The CDR3 runs from the conserved cysteine through the conserved F or W. Fields, in order: CDR3 DNA, CDR3 protein, D gene, V gene, J gene. The D gene is left open where the match is weak.

CDR3nt: TGTGCCAGCAGTGCACGGGGGAACAATTCACCCCTCCACTTT
CDR3aa: CASSARGNNSPLHF
d_gene: -
v_gene: TRBV6-1
j_gene: TRBJ1-6

CDR3nt: TGTGCCAGCAGTTCCCTAGCGGGAGACTCCTACGAGCAGTACTTC
CDR3aa: CASSSLAGDSYEQYF
d_gene: TRBD2
v_gene: TRBV27
j_gene: TRBJ2-7

CDR3nt: TGTGCCAGCAGCCAGGGCCAAGGGGGCTACACCTTC
CDR3aa: CASSQGQGGYTF
d_gene: -
v_gene: TRBV7-9
j_gene: TRBJ1-2

CDR3nt: TGTGCCAGCAGCTTAGGGGCACTAGCGCTTAAAGAGACCCAGTACTTC
CDR3aa: CASSLGALALKETQYF
d_gene: TRBD2
v_gene: TRBV7-2
j_gene: TRBJ2-5

CDR3nt: TGTGCCTGGAGTCGAACTCGGACAGGGGGCGGCACTGAAGCTTTCTTT
CDR3aa: CAWSRTRTGGGTEAFF
d_gene: TRBD1
v_gene: TRBV30
j_gene: TRBJ1-1

CDR3nt: TGTGCCAGCTCACCCCTGACAGGGGCGAACACTGAAGCTTTCTTT
CDR3aa: CASSPLTGANTEAFF
d_gene: TRBD1
v_gene: TRBV18
j_gene: TRBJ1-1

CDR3nt: TGTGCCTGGAGACCTGCGGGGGCGGGTGGCTACACCTTC
CDR3aa: CAWRPAGAGGYTF
d_gene: -
v_gene: TRBV30
j_gene: TRBJ1-2

CDR3nt: TGTGCCAGCAGCCCAAGCCATTCACCCCTCCACTTT
CDR3aa: CASSPSHSPLHF
d_gene: -
v_gene: TRBV4-2
j_gene: TRBJ1-6

CDR3nt: TGTGCCAGCAGTGAAGCGGGGCTAGCGGGAGGGAGGTGGGAGACCCAGTACTTC
CDR3aa: CASSEAGLAGGRWETQYF
d_gene: TRBD2
v_gene: TRBV6-1
j_gene: TRBJ2-5

CDR3nt: TGTGCCAGTAGTATAAGCGGACAGGGCGGTAATTCACCCCTCCACTTT
CDR3aa: CASSISGQGGNSPLHF
d_gene: TRBD1
v_gene: TRBV19
j_gene: TRBJ1-6

CDR3nt: TGCAGCGTTGGGGGACAGATCACAGATACGCAGTATTTT
CDR3aa: CSVGGQITDTQYF
d_gene: TRBD1
v_gene: TRBV29-1
j_gene: TRBJ2-3

CDR3nt: TGTGCCAGCAGCTTAGTTCTTCGAGGACAGGGGCCTGCTTCACCCCTCCACTTT
CDR3aa: CASSLVLRGQGPASPLHF
d_gene: TRBD1
v_gene: TRBV7-9
j_gene: TRBJ1-6

CDR3nt: TGCGCCAGCAGCTGGGGGACAGGGGCCCGCGAGCAGTACTTC
CDR3aa: CASSWGTGAREQYF
d_gene: TRBD1
v_gene: TRBV5-1
j_gene: TRBJ2-7

CDR3nt: TGCGCCAGCAGCTTGATAGCGTACCAAGAGACCCAGTACTTC
CDR3aa: CASSLIAYQETQYF
d_gene: -
v_gene: TRBV5-1
j_gene: TRBJ2-5

CDR3nt: TGTGCCACCAGCAGAGATTTAGCTGGGGGGGAGACCCAGTACTTC
CDR3aa: CATSRDLAGGETQYF
d_gene: -
v_gene: TRBV15
j_gene: TRBJ2-5

CDR3nt: TGTGCCAGCAGTGATTGGAGCGGAGGCGCGGGCTACACCTTC
CDR3aa: CASSDWSGGAGYTF
d_gene: -
v_gene: TRBV6-1
j_gene: TRBJ1-2

CDR3nt: TGTGCCAGCAGCTTAGTAGGTGGGAGCTCCGGTTACGAGCAGTACTTC
CDR3aa: CASSLVGGSSGYEQYF
d_gene: -
v_gene: TRBV7-2
j_gene: TRBJ2-7

CDR3nt: TGTGCCAGTAGTATCCAGGGTGGCTATGGCTACACCTTC
CDR3aa: CASSIQGGYGYTF
d_gene: -
v_gene: TRBV19
j_gene: TRBJ1-2

CDR3nt: TGTGCCAGCAGTTCCCAGCGAAGGAGGGCTTCCTACGAGCAGTACTTC
CDR3aa: CASSSQRRRASYEQYF
d_gene: -
v_gene: TRBV28
j_gene: TRBJ2-7

CDR3nt: TGTGCCAGCAGCACCGGACTAGATTCCCTCTACGAGCAGTACTTC
CDR3aa: CASSTGLDSLYEQYF
d_gene: TRBD2
v_gene: TRBV7-2
j_gene: TRBJ2-7

CDR3nt: TGCGCCAGCAGCCCACTAGCGGGACTGAACACCGGGGAGCTGTTTTTT
CDR3aa: CASSPLAGLNTGELFF
d_gene: TRBD2
v_gene: TRBV5-1
j_gene: TRBJ2-2

CDR3nt: TGTGCCTGGAGAAAGAGTGTTTACGAGCAGTACTTC
CDR3aa: CAWRKSVYEQYF
d_gene: -
v_gene: TRBV30
j_gene: TRBJ2-7

CDR3nt: TGCGCCAGCAGCTTATATTTACAGTCCGCCTCCTACGAGCAGTACTTC
CDR3aa: CASSLYLQSASYEQYF
d_gene: -
v_gene: TRBV5-1
j_gene: TRBJ2-7

CDR3nt: TGTGCCAGCAGCTTGGGCGGGACAGAGACCCAGTACTTC
CDR3aa: CASSLGGTETQYF
d_gene: -
v_gene: TRBV5-6
j_gene: TRBJ2-5

CDR3nt: TGTGCCAGCAGCCAAGGGACAGGGCGCCCTCCCCTGGAGCAGTACTTC
CDR3aa: CASSQGTGRPPLEQYF
d_gene: TRBD1
v_gene: TRBV4-2
j_gene: TRBJ2-7

CDR3nt: TGCGCCAGCAGCCAAGTGCGGACCGGGGAGCTGTTTTTT
CDR3aa: CASSQVRTGELFF
d_gene: -
v_gene: TRBV4-1
j_gene: TRBJ2-2

CDR3nt: TGTGCCAGCAGTGACCCGGACGGGGTAATAGGGTCCTACAATGAGCAGTTCTTC
CDR3aa: CASSDPDGVIGSYNEQFF
d_gene: -
v_gene: TRBV6-4
j_gene: TRBJ2-1

CDR3nt: TGTGCCAGCAGCCCGGCTAGCTCCACCACAGATACGCAGTATTTT
CDR3aa: CASSPASSTTDTQYF
d_gene: -
v_gene: TRBV5-6
j_gene: TRBJ2-3

CDR3nt: TGTGCCAGCAGTTTCCAGGGGAGAAACGAGCAGTACTTC
CDR3aa: CASSFQGRNEQYF
d_gene: -
v_gene: TRBV6-6
j_gene: TRBJ2-7

CDR3nt: TGCGCCAGCAGCCAAGATGAACTAGCGGGACGCAAGGAGCAGTACTTC
CDR3aa: CASSQDELAGRKEQYF
d_gene: TRBD2
v_gene: TRBV4-1
j_gene: TRBJ2-7

CDR3nt: TGTGCCAGCAGTTACTCTACAGGGAATTCACCCCTCCACTTT
CDR3aa: CASSYSTGNSPLHF
d_gene: -
v_gene: TRBV6-6
j_gene: TRBJ1-6

CDR3nt: TGTGCCAGTAGTGGGAGTGCAGGTTATAATTCACCCCTCCACTTT
CDR3aa: CASSGSAGYNSPLHF
d_gene: -
v_gene: TRBV19
j_gene: TRBJ1-6

CDR3nt: TGCGCAGTGGGAGCGGGAGGTGGAAATGAGCAGTTCTTC
CDR3aa: CAVGAGGGNEQFF
d_gene: TRBD2
v_gene: TRBV5-1
j_gene: TRBJ2-1

CDR3nt: TGTGCCAGCCGTTCGCGGGGCGAGCAGTACTTC
CDR3aa: CASRSRGEQYF
d_gene: -
v_gene: TRBV6-6
j_gene: TRBJ2-7

CDR3nt: TGTGCCAGCAGTTGGGACAGGGTATCTGACGAGCAGTACTTC
CDR3aa: CASSWDRVSDEQYF
d_gene: TRBD1
v_gene: TRBV7-9
j_gene: TRBJ2-7

CDR3nt: TGTGCCAGCAGCTTGTCAGTCACTGAAGCTTTCTTT
CDR3aa: CASSLSVTEAFF
d_gene: -
v_gene: TRBV5-6
j_gene: TRBJ1-1

CDR3nt: TGTGCCTGGAGTATACCGGGACAGGTGTGGACTGAAGCTTTCTTT
CDR3aa: CAWSIPGQVWTEAFF
d_gene: TRBD1
v_gene: TRBV30
j_gene: TRBJ1-1

CDR3nt: TGTGCCAGCTCACCTTATTTGACTAGCGGGGTACTACAAGAGACCCAGTACTTC
CDR3aa: CASSPYLTSGVLQETQYF
d_gene: TRBD2
v_gene: TRBV18
j_gene: TRBJ2-5

CDR3nt: TGTGCCATCAGCGTGGGACTAGTTCGCTCCTACGAGCAGTACTTC
CDR3aa: CAISVGLVRSYEQYF
d_gene: TRBD2
v_gene: TRBV10-3
j_gene: TRBJ2-7

CDR3nt: TGCAGCGTTTGGGGGACAGGCGGTGACAACATATATTTT
CDR3aa: CSVWGTGGDNIYF
d_gene: TRBD1
v_gene: TRBV29-1
j_gene: TRBJ1-3

CDR3nt: TGTGCCAGCAGCTTAGCTCCCCTTAATCAGCCCCAGCATTTT
CDR3aa: CASSLAPLNQPQHF
d_gene: -
v_gene: TRBV7-6
j_gene: TRBJ1-5

CDR3nt: TGTGCCAGTAGTATCCGGGGTAGCAATCAGCCCCAGCATTTT
CDR3aa: CASSIRGSNQPQHF
d_gene: -
v_gene: TRBV19
j_gene: TRBJ1-5

CDR3nt: TGCGCCAGCAGCCGAGGGGGTCGGGGTGAGTCGGCGCCCCAGCATTTT
CDR3aa: CASSRGGRGESAPQHF
d_gene: -
v_gene: TRBV4-1
j_gene: TRBJ1-5

CDR3nt: TGTGCCAGCAATAAAGGGACTAGCAGTTCGGTGACCGGGGAGCTGTTTTTT
CDR3aa: CASNKGTSSSVTGELFF
d_gene: TRBD2
v_gene: TRBV2
j_gene: TRBJ2-2

CDR3nt: TGTGCCAGCAGCCAAGACTCAAGGGGCGGCAATCAGCCCCAGCATTTT
CDR3aa: CASSQDSRGGNQPQHF
d_gene: -
v_gene: TRBV4-2
j_gene: TRBJ1-5

CDR3nt: TGTGCCAGTGGGACTGGCCCCCCCTACGAGCAGTACTTC
CDR3aa: CASGTGPPYEQYF
d_gene: -
v_gene: TRBV6-5
j_gene: TRBJ2-7

CDR3nt: TGTGCCAGCAGCCACAGGACTAGCGGGAGGGCCGAGGGCAATGAGCAGTTCTTC
CDR3aa: CASSHRTSGRAEGNEQFF
d_gene: TRBD2
v_gene: TRBV13
j_gene: TRBJ2-1

CDR3nt: TGTGCCAGCAGACCAGCGGGCCTTAGCACAGATACGCAGTATTTT
CDR3aa: CASRPAGLSTDTQYF
d_gene: -
v_gene: TRBV2
j_gene: TRBJ2-3

CDR3nt: TGTGCCAGCTCGGGACTAGCGGGAGGGGGTGAGCAGTTCTTC
CDR3aa: CASSGLAGGGEQFF
d_gene: TRBD2
v_gene: TRBV25-1
j_gene: TRBJ2-1

CDR3nt: TGTGCCAGCAGCCAAACAGGGGTGGGTGGCTACACCTTC
CDR3aa: CASSQTGVGGYTF
d_gene: TRBD1
v_gene: TRBV6-5
j_gene: TRBJ1-2

CDR3nt: TGCGCCAGCAGCCAAGATAGCAGGGTAGGGGGCTACACCTTC
CDR3aa: CASSQDSRVGGYTF
d_gene: -
v_gene: TRBV4-3
j_gene: TRBJ1-2

CDR3nt: TGCGCCAGCAGCTTGGCCATTGCGGCGATCTCCCAAGAGACCCAGTACTTC
CDR3aa: CASSLAIAAISQETQYF
d_gene: -
v_gene: TRBV5-1
j_gene: TRBJ2-5

CDR3nt: TGTGCCAGCAGTTCCCTCTATAATTCACCCCTCCACTTT
CDR3aa: CASSSLYNSPLHF
d_gene: -
v_gene: TRBV6-5
j_gene: TRBJ1-6

CDR3nt: TGCGCCAGCAGCTTGGGGAGCGGACAAGAGACCCAGTACTTC
CDR3aa: CASSLGSGQETQYF
d_gene: -
v_gene: TRBV5-1
j_gene: TRBJ2-5

CDR3nt: TGTGCCAGGCTCCGGGGAGTTGCATCTGAAGCTTTCTTT
CDR3aa: CARLRGVASEAFF
d_gene: -
v_gene: TRBV6-5
j_gene: TRBJ1-1